This TCR beta chain was documented in a study of CD8 T cells in Susac syndrome. As to this clonotype: The antigen remains undetermined.

Per the germline V gene, CDR1 is MNHNS and CDR2 is SASEGT. Trimming took off 7 bases at V and 3 bases at J, with 4 bases between the two ends. There are 11 residues in the CDR3. The multiple sclerosis controls comprised treatment-naive patients whose relapsing-remitting disease was stable or active. TEMRA cells were FACS-enriched, and CD8+ and CD4+ T cells were isolated negatively. The RNA input was about 0.5 to 1 ug, and it was reverse transcribed with random hexamers. TCR beta CDR3 was amplified by immunoSEQ multiplex PCR. This amplification extended across 54 Vbeta and 13 Jbeta segments. TCRdb recomputed calls from the immunoSEQ multiplex PCR reads with MiXCR, one row per CDR3 protein. The sample shows about 180,000 distinct CDR3 sequences, approximately 94% of them seen only once. Overall study results and limits: That the number of individuals in its TCR sequencing and HLA analysis was relatively small was acknowledged by the study.

Sequencing used CD4+ T cells from PBMCs. This receptor was obtained from a human donor with multiple sclerosis. The chain links TRBV6-1 to TRBJ2-1; D gene ambiguous. The CDR3 sequence is CASNYYNEQFF. CDR3 DNA sequence: TGTGCCAGCAACTACTACAATGAGCAGTTCTTC.